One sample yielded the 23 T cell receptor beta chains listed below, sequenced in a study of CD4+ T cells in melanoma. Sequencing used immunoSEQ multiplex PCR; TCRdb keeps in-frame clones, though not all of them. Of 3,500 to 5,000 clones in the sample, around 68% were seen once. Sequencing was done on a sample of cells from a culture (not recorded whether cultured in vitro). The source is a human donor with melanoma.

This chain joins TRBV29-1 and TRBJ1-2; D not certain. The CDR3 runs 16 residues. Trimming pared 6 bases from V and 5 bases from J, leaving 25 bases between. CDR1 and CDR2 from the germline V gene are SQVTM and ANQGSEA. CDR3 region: CSVSSEMGVSRYGYTF. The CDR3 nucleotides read TGCAGCGTAAGCAGCGAAATGGGAGTCTCTAGGTATGGCTACACCTTC.

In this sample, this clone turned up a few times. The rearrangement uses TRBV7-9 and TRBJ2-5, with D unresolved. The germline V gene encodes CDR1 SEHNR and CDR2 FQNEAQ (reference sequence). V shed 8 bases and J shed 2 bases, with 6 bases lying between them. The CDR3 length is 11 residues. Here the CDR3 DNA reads TGTGCCAGCCAGCTTCAAGAGACCCAGTACTTC. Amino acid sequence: CASQLQETQYF.

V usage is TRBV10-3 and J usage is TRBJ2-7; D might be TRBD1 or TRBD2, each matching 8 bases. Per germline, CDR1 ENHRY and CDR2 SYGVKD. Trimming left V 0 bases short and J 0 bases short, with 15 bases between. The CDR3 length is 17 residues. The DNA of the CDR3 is TGTGCCATCAGTGAGTCCGGGAGGGACAGGCCCTCCTACGAGCAGTACTTC. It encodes CAISESGRDRPSYEQYF.

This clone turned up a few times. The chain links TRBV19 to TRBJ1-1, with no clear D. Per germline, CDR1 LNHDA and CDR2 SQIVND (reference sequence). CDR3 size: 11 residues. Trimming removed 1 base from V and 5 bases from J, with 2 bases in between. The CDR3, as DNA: TGTGCCAGTAGTATAGTGACTGAAGCTTTCTTT. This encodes CASSIVTEAFF.

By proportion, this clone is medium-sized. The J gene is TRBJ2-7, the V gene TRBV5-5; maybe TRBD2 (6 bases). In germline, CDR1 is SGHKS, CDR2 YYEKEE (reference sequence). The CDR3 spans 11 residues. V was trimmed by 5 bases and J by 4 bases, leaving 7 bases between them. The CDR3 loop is CASRGGYEQYF. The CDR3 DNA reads TGTGCCAGCAGGGGGGGATACGAGCAGTACTTC.

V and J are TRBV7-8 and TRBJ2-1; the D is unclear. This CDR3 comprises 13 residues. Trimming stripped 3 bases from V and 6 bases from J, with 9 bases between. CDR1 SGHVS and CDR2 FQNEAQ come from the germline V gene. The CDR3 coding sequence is TGTGCCAGCAGCTTGGGGTACAGCAATGAGCAGTTCTTC. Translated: CASSLGYSNEQFF.

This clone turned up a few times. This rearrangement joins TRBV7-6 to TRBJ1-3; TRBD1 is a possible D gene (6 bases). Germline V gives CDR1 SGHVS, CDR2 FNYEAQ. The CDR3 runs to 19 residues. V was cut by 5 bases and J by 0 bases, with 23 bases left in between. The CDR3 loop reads CASSPRTEPTTYSGNTIYF. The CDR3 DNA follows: TGTGCCAGCAGCCCCCGGACAGAACCCACGACTTACTCTGGAAACACCATATATTTT.

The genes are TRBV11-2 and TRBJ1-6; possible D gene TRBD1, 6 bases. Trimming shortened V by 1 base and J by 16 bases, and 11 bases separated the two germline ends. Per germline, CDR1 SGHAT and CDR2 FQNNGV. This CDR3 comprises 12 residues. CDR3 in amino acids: CASSLVWTELHF. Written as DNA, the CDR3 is TGTGCCAGCAGCTTAGTCTGGACAGAACTCCACTTT.

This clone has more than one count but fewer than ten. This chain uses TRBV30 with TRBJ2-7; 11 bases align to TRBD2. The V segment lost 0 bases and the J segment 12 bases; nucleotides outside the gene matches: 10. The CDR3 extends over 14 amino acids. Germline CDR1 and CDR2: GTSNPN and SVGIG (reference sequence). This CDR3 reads CAWSVTSGAGGAYF. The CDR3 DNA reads TGTGCCTGGAGTGTGACTAGCGGGGCGGGAGGTGCGTACTTC.

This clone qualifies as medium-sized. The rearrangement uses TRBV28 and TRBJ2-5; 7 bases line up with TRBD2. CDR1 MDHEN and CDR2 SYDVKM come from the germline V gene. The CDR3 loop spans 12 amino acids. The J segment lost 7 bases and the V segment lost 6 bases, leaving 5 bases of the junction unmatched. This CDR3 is CASSTGGWTQYF. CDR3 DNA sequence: TGTGCCAGCAGCACGGGAGGATGGACCCAGTACTTC.

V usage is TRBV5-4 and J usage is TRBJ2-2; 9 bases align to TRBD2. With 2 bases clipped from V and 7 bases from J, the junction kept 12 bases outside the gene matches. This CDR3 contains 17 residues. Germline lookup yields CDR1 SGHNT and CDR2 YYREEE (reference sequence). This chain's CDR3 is CASSLGGGGAGSGELFF. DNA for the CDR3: TGTGCCAGCAGCTTAGGTGGCGGGGGGGCCGGAAGCGGGGAGCTGTTTTTT.

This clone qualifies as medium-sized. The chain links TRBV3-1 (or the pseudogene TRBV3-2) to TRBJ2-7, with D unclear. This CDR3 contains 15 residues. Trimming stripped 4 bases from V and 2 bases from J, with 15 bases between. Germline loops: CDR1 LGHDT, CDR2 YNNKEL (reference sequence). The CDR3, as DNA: TGTGCCAGCAGCCCCCAAGGGCGGTTCACCTACGAGCAGTACTTC. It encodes CASSPQGRFTYEQYF.

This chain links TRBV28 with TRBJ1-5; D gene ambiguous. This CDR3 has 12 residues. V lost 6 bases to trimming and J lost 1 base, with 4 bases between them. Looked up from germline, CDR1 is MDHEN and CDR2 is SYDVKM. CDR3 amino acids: CASRVSNQPQHF. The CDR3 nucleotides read TGTGCCAGCAGGGTAAGCAATCAGCCCCAGCATTTT.

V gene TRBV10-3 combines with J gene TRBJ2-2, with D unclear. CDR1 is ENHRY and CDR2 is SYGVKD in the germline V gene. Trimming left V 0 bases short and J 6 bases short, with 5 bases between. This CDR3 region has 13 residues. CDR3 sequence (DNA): TGTGCCATCAGTGAGTCGGGCGCCGGGGAGCTGTTTTTT. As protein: CAISESGAGELFF.

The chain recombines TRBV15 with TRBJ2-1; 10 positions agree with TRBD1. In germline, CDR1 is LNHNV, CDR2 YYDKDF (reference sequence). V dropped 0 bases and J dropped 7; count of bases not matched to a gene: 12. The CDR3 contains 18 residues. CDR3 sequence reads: CATSRESNTGTGVNEQFF. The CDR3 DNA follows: TGTGCCACCAGCAGAGAAAGCAATACCGGGACAGGGGTGAATGAGCAGTTCTTC.

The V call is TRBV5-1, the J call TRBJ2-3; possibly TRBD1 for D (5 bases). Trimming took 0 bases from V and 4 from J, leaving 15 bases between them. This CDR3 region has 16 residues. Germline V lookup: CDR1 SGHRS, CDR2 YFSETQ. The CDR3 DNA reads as TGCGCCAGCAGCTTGGAGGTCAGGGATGTGGCAGATACGCAGTATTTT. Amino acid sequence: CASSLEVRDVADTQYF.

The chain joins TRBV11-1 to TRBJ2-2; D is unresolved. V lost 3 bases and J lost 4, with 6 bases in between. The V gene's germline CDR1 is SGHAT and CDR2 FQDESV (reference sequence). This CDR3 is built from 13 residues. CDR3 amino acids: CASSLDRTGELFF. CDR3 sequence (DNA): TGTGCCAGCAGCTTGGACCGCACCGGGGAGCTGTTTTTT.

For the CDR3, the DNA is TGTGCCAGCAGTCCCCGGACTAGCGGGGGGGCGATGACAGATACGCAGTATTTT. Residues: CASSPRTSGGAMTDTQYF. The chain uses TRBV27 and TRBJ2-3; 15 bases line up with TRBD2. CDR1 is MNHEY and CDR2 is SMNVEV in the germline V gene (reference sequence). V gave up 5 bases and J gave up 3 bases; unmatched junction bases: 9. The CDR3 runs 18 residues.

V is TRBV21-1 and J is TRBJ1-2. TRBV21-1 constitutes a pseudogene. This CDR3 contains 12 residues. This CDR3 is CASPLRGYGYTF. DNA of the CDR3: TGTGCCAGCCCCCTTCGGGGCTATGGCTACACCTTC.

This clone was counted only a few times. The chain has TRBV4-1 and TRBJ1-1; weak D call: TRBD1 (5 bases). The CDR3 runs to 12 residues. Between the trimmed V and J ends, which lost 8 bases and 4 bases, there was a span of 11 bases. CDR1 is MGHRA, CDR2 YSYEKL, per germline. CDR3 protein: CASGARSTEAFF. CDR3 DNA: TGCGCCAGCGGGGCCAGGTCCACTGAAGCTTTCTTT.

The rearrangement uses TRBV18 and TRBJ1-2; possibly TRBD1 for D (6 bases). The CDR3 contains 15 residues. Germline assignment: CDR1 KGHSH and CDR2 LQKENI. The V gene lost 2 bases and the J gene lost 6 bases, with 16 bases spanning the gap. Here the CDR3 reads CASSPAPGAIDGYTF. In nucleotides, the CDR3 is TGTGCCAGCTCACCAGCTCCGGGGGCGATAGATGGCTACACCTTC.

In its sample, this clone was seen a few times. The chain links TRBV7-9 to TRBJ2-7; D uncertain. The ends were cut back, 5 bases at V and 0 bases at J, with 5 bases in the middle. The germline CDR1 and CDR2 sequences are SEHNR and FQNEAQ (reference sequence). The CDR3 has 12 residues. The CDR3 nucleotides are TGTGCCAGCAGCCCTAGCTCCTACGAGCAGTACTTC. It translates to CASSPSSYEQYF.

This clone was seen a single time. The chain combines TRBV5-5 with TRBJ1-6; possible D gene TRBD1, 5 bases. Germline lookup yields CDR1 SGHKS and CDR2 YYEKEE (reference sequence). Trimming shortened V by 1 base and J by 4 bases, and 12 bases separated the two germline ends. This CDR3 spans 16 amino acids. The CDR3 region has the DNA TGTGCCAGCAGCTTGTGGGCGGGACGGTATAATTCACCCCTCCACTTT. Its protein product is CASSLWAGRYNSPLHF. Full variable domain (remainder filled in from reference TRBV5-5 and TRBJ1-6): DAGVTQSPTHLIKTRGQQVTLRCSPISGHKSVSWYQQVLGQGPQFIFQYYEKEERGRGNFPDRFSARQFPNYSSELNVNALLLGDSALYLCASSLWAGRYNSPLHFGNGTRLTVT.